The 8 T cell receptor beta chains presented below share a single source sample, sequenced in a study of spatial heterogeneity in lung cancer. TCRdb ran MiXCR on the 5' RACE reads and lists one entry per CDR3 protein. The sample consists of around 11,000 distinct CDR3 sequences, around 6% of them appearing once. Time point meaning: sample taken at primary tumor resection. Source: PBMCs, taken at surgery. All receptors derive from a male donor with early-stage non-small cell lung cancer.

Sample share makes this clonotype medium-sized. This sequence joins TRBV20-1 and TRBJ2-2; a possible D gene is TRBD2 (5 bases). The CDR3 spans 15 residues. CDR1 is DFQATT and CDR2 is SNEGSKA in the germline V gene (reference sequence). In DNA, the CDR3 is TGCAGATTCGCCGTGGGTCGGGAGAACACCGGGGAGCTGTTTTTT. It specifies CRFAVGRENTGELFF.

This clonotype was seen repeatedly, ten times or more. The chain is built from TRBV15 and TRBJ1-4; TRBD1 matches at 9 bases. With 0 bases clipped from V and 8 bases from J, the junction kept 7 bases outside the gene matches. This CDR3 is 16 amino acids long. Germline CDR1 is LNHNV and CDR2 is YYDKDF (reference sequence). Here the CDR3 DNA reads TGTGCCACCAGCAGAGATGGCGGACAGGGGCGAGAAAAACTGTTTTTT. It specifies CATSRDGGQGREKLFF.

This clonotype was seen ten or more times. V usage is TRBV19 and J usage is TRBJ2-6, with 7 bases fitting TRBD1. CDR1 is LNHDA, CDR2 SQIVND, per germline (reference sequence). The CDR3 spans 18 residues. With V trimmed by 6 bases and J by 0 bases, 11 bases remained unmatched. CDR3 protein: CASRNRGWVSSGANVLTF. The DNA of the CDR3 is TGTGCCAGTAGAAACAGGGGATGGGTTAGCTCTGGGGCCAACGTCCTGACTTTC.

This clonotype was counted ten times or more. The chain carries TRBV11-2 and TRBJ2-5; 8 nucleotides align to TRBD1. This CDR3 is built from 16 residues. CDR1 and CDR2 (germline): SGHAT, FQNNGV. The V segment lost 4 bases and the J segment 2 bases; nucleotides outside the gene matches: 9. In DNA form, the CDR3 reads TGTGCCAGCAGCTGGACAGGGTATGCCCAACAAGAGACCCAGTACTTC. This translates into CASSWTGYAQQETQYF.

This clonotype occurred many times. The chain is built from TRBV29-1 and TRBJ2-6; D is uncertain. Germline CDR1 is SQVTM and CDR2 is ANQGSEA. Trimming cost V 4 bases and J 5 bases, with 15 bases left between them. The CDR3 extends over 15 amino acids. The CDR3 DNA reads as TGCAGCGTTGCAGAATCTCCTGGCCGGGCCAACGTCCTGACTTTC. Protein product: CSVAESPGRANVLTF.

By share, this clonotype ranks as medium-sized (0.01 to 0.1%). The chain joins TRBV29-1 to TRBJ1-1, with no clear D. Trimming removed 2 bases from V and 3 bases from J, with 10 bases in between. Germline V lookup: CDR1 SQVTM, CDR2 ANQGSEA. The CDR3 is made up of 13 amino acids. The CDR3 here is CSVEREWDTEAFF. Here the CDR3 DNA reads TGCAGCGTTGAAAGGGAATGGGACACTGAAGCTTTCTTT.

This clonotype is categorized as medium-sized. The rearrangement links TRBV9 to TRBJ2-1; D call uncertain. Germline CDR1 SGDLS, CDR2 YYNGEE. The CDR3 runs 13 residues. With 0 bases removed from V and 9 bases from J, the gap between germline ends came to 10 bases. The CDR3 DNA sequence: TGTGCCAGCAGCGTAGATATGTGGGGTGAGCAGTTCTTC. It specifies CASSVDMWGEQFF.

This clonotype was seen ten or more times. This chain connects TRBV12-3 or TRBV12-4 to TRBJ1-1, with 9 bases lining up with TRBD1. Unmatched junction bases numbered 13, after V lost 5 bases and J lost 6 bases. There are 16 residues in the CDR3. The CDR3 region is CASSTTGQGPRAEAFF. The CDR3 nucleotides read TGTGCCAGCAGTACGACTGGACAGGGGCCGAGGGCTGAAGCTTTCTTT.